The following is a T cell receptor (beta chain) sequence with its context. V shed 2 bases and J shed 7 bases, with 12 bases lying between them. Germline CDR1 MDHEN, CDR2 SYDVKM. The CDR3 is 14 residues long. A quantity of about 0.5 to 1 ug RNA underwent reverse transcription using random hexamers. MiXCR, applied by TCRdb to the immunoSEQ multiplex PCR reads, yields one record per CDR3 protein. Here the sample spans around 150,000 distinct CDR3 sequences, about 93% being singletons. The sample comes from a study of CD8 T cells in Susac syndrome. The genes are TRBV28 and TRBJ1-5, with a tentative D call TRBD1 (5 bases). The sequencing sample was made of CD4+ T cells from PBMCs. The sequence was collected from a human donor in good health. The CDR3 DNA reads TGTGCCAGCAGTTTAAAAGGGGTAAAACAGCCCCAGCATTTT. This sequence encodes CASSLKGVKQPQHF.